This TCR beta chain was found in a study of vaccination effects on CD4 cells after COVID-19. The germline CDR1 and CDR2 sequences are SGHTA and FQGNSA. V dropped 5 bases and J dropped 2; count of bases not matched to a gene: 8. The CDR3 sequence is 15 residues long. About this clone: Its specificity is unknown.

In the ViraFEST assay, antigen-specific CD4+ clonotypes were identified by expansion after peptide-pool stimulation. Culturing for nine to ten days preceded CD4+ T cell isolation. Confirmation by PCR established that the person had SARS-CoV-2 infection between March and December 2020. It was on days 3 and 7 that half the medium was replaced with IL-2 medium. The data were produced by immunoSEQ multiplex PCR, yet TCRdb's version contains in-frame clones alone and is incomplete. The table has 21,000 or so clones, 74% seen once. The sample consisted of CD4+ T cells from PBMCs cultured with a peptide pool, taken before COVID-19 vaccination. V gene TRBV7-2 combines with J gene TRBJ1-2; 7 bases align to TRBD1. The receptor was derived from a human donor who had a prior SARS-CoV-2 infection. CDR3 region: CASSNRQGGNYGYTF. CDR3 bases: TGTGCCAGCAGCAATCGACAGGGAGGGAACTATGGCTACACCTTC.